The source of this T cell receptor beta chain is a study of blood T cell repertoires in COVID-19. Study-level background: Some COVID-19 samples were acute and others convalescent; all came from the United States, Italy and Spain.

Authors' data handling: Nucleated cell counts were estimated from reference gene primer amplification. Some clones are missing from TCRdb's copy, which holds only in-frame ones; the method was immunoSEQ multiplex PCR. The D gene and trimming were derived from the DNA, and the V and J assignments and clone size from that table. This sample has about 20,000 clones, with about nine tenths found just once. With 7 bases removed from V and 6 bases from J, the gap between germline ends came to 21 bases. The CDR3 consists of 15 residues. From germline, CDR1 is MNHEY and CDR2 SVGAGI. This TCR was sampled from a human donor in a cohort sampled during active COVID-19. The J gene is TRBJ1-2, the V gene TRBV6-5, with D possibly being TRBD1 (6 bases). The sequencing sample was made of peripheral blood. The CDR3 protein is CASTPHGGRDDGYTF. The CDR3 region has the DNA TGTGCCAGCACCCCTCATGGGGGCCGCGATGATGGCTACACCTTC.